This TCR beta chain comes out of a study of blood T cell repertoires in COVID-19. Per the original methods: Estimates of nucleated cell counts were drawn from the amplification of reference gene primers. This table comes from immunoSEQ multiplex PCR, and its TCRdb copy is limited to in-frame clones, with some not included. The D gene and trimming were derived from the DNA, and the V and J assignments and clone size from that table. The sample lists tens of thousands of clones, 90% seen once, with 8% to 10% in the top ten. The V gene's germline CDR1 is MNHNS and CDR2 SASEGT. The CDR3 has 13 amino acids. Trimming cost V 2 bases and J 6 bases, with 9 bases left between them.

The receptor was isolated from a human donor in a cohort sampled during active COVID-19. The chain is built from TRBV6-1 and TRBJ2-3, with TRBD1 as a possible D gene (5 bases). Sequencing was carried out using peripheral blood. The CDR3 nucleotides are TGTGCCAGCAGTGAAAACAGGCGCGATACGCAGTATTTT. Its translation is CASSENRRDTQYF.